This passage covers 8 T cell receptor beta chains from one sample sequenced in a study of cytomegalovirus exposure and HLA in healthy donors. PCR was performed using 60 Vbeta and 13 Jbeta primers. Using immunoSEQ multiplex PCR, the repertoire was profiled, and TCRdb retains in-frame clones only, with some absent. Of 75,000 to 100,000 clones in the sample, about four fifths were seen once. The sample was PBMCs. These TCRs come from a woman in her seventies in good health and CMV-seropositive.

The V gene is TRBV9, the J gene TRBJ2-5; a weak D match, TRBD1 (6 bases). Trimming left V 0 bases short and J 5 bases short, with 11 bases between. Germline CDR1 is SGDLS and CDR2 is YYNGEE. This CDR3 is built from 14 residues. The CDR3 nucleotides are TGTGCCAGCAGCGTAGAGGGGGTAGGGGAGACCCAGTACTTC. It encodes CASSVEGVGETQYF. Filled out from reference TRBV9 and TRBJ2-5, the complete variable domain reads DSGVTQTPKHLITATGQRVTLRCSPRSGDLSVYWYQQSLDQGLQFLIQYYNGEERAKGNILERFSAQQFPDLHSELNLSSLELGDSALYFCASSVEGVGETQYFGPGTRLLVL.

The chain employs TRBV11-3 and TRBJ2-2; 15 bases match TRBD2. The junction had 4 bases not matched to a gene; V was cut back by 1 base and J by 4 bases. Germline assignment: CDR1 SGHNT and CDR2 YENEEA. The CDR3 loop spans 18 amino acids. Written as DNA, the CDR3 is TGTGCCAGCAGCTTAGCCCCGGGACTAGCGGGAGGCACCGGGGAGCTGTTTTTT. It translates to CASSLAPGLAGGTGELFF.

This clone has only one observation. The V call is TRBV9, the J call TRBJ2-1, with D hard to call. From germline, CDR1 is SGDLS and CDR2 YYNGEE. Trimming removed 0 bases from V and 9 bases from J, with 19 bases in between. This CDR3 is 16 amino acids long. The CDR3 sequence: CASSVGSGPLPSEQFF. The CDR3 DNA is TGTGCCAGCAGCGTAGGGTCAGGCCCACTTCCAAGTGAGCAGTTCTTC.

This rearrangement joins TRBV19 to TRBJ1-4; TRBD1 matches 8 bases. Germline V gives CDR1 LNHDA, CDR2 SQIVND (reference sequence). This CDR3 is built from 14 residues. Unmatched junction bases numbered 4, after V lost 7 bases and J lost 3 bases. DNA of the CDR3: TGTGCCAGTAATCCGGGACAGGCTAATGAAAAACTGTTTTTT. It specifies CASNPGQANEKLFF.

J is TRBJ1-1 and V is TRBV11-2, with a tentative D call TRBD1 (5 bases). CDR3 length: 14 residues. Per the germline V gene, CDR1 is SGHAT and CDR2 is FQNNGV. V was pared by 2 bases and J by 1 base, with 8 bases between. In nucleotides, the CDR3 is TGTGCCAGCAGCTTATTGGGGGGGAACACTGAAGCTTTCTTT. This translates into CASSLLGGNTEAFF.

The chain has TRBV4-2 and TRBJ2-2, with D maybe TRBD2 (6 bases). With 4 bases removed from V and 1 base from J, the gap between germline ends came to 13 bases. The germline V gene has CDR1 LGHNA and CDR2 YNFKEQ. This CDR3 has 16 residues. The chain's CDR3 is CASSPRAGLNTGELFF. Written as DNA, the CDR3 is TGTGCCAGCAGCCCCCGGGCGGGGTTGAACACCGGGGAGCTGTTTTTT.

This clone was picked up one time. CDR3 in DNA: TGTGCCAGCAGCTTGAGGACAGTAGGCACAGATACGCAGTATTTT. As protein: CASSLRTVGTDTQYF. The rearrangement uses TRBV5-6 and TRBJ2-3; weak D call: TRBD1 (6 bases). Per the germline V gene, CDR1 is SGHDT and CDR2 is YYEEEE. The CDR3 loop spans 15 amino acids. The germline V and J ends were trimmed by 1 base and 1 base, with 10 bases remaining between them.

The chain combines TRBV30 with TRBJ2-7; 7 bases are a match to TRBD2. The V and J ends lost 8 bases and 3 bases, in that order; junction bases with no gene match: 13. Germline V CDR1 and CDR2: GTSNPN, SVGIG (reference sequence). The CDR3 totals 14 residues. CDR3 in DNA: TGTGCCATGGAGGGGAGGGCAGGCAGCTACGAGCAGTACTTC. Its translation is CAMEGRAGSYEQYF.